The present TCR beta chain was sequenced within a study of T cell repertoires in cytomegalovirus infection. Study-level background: CMV infection and matching HLA type were both indicated by public TCR beta signatures.

Concerning this clonotype itself: As yet, its antigen is unknown.

In TCRdb, the reads were re-called with MiXCR into one record per CDR3 protein. Here the sample spans a few hundred thousand distinct CDR3 sequences, over 15% being singletons. The length of the CDR3 is 12 residues. V was shortened by 3 bases and J by 3 bases, with 9 bases between the two germline ends. Germline CDR1 SQVTM, CDR2 ANQGSEA. Points from the study as a whole: The ex vivo response was dominated by HLA-C-restricted CMV-specific TCR beta clonotypes.

The chain links TRBV29-1 to TRBJ2-7; D uncertain. This sequence originates from a human donor in good health (CMV status not recorded). Some clones in this sample may be carry-over from other donors' samples. Sequenced material: CD8+ T cells from PBMCs. CDR3 sequence reads: CSVETADYEQYF. CDR3 in DNA: TGCAGCGTTGAGACGGCGGACTACGAGCAGTACTTC.